This TCR beta chain was observed in a study of early T cells in non-severe SARS-CoV-2 infection. TCRdb analysed the 5' RACE reads with MiXCR anew, one entry per CDR3 protein. The table records tens of thousands of distinct CDR3 sequences, 8% to 13% of them present only once. This clonotype was recorded a few times. Sequenced material: whole blood. The sequence came from an adult who was a healthcare worker with PCR-confirmed SARS-CoV-2 infection or an uninfected control (not recorded which).

The CDR3 region is CASRLAGGSYEQYF. Written as DNA, the CDR3 is TGTGCCAGCAGGCTAGCGGGAGGATCCTACGAGCAGTACTTC. The chain joins TRBV2 to TRBJ2-7, with 11 bases identical to TRBD2. Germline V CDR1 and CDR2: SNHLY, FYNNEI. The V segment lost 6 bases and the J segment 1 base; nucleotides outside the gene matches: 2. This CDR3 comprises 14 residues.